Shown below are 10 T cell receptor beta chains from a single sample sequenced in a study of T cells in Graves' hyperthyroidism and ophthalmopathy. Amplification of TCR beta CDR3 regions used RNA as the template. The HTBI set primed first-round TCR CDR3 RT-PCR. TCRdb recomputed calls from the multiplex PCR reads with MiXCR, one row per CDR3 protein. Among around 350,000 distinct CDR3 sequences listed, roughly 15% were seen once. Sequencing was carried out using blood. The receptors derive from a woman between 55 and 75 years old with Graves' ophthalmopathy.

This clonotype turned up a few times. The V gene is TRBV14, the J gene TRBJ2-1; 12 nucleotides match TRBD2. This CDR3 spans 17 amino acids. J lost 10 bases, V lost 4 bases, and 14 bases had no gene match. Germline CDR1 reads SGHDN; CDR2 reads FVKESK. The CDR3 region is CASSLYLAGGPLGEQFF. For the CDR3, the DNA is TGTGCCAGCAGCCTATACCTAGCGGGAGGGCCTCTTGGGGAGCAGTTCTTC. Based on the CDR3 plus reference TRBV14 and TRBJ2-1, the full variable domain is EAGVTQFPSHSVIEKGQTVTLRCDPISGHDNLYWYRRVMGKEIKFLLHFVKESKQDESGMPNNRFLAERTGGTYSTLKVQPAELEDSGVYFCASSLYLAGGPLGEQFFGPGTRLTVL.

The V gene is TRBV2, the J gene TRBJ2-2, with TRBD2 matching 8 bases. The CDR3 extends over 16 amino acids. J gave up 4 bases and V 7 bases, and 11 bases lay outside the gene matches. Germline lookup yields CDR1 SNHLY and CDR2 FYNNEI. CDR3 sequence: CASKGSGILVTGELFF. CDR3 in DNA: TGTGCCAGCAAGGGTAGCGGGATCCTCGTCACCGGGGAGCTGTTTTTT.

This clonotype has at least ten counts. CDR3 sequence: CASSLVRTYEQYF. The CDR3 DNA sequence: TGTGCCAGCAGCTTGGTCAGAACCTACGAGCAGTACTTC. This chain connects TRBV11-2 to TRBJ2-7; unclear D gene. Trimming removed 3 bases at V and 2 bases at J, with 8 bases between. CDR1 is SGHAT, CDR2 FQNNGV, per germline. CDR3 length: 13 residues.

The rearrangement uses TRBV7-2 and TRBJ1-1; D remains ambiguous. The CDR3 sequence is 13 residues long. CDR1 and CDR2 from the germline V gene are SGHTA and FQGNSA. V lost 4 bases to trimming and J lost 11 bases, with 17 bases between them. The chain's CDR3 is CASSSKQSPSAFF. The CDR3 DNA sequence: TGTGCCAGCAGCTCAAAACAGAGCCCCTCGGCTTTCTTT.

Many counts were recorded for this clonotype. The chain is built from TRBV28 and TRBJ2-7, with 11 bases aligning to TRBD2. Per germline, CDR1 MDHEN and CDR2 SYDVKM. J gave up 0 bases and V 9 bases, and 1 base lay outside the gene matches. This CDR3 spans 13 amino acids. The CDR3 coding sequence is TGTGCCAGTCTAGCGGGAGGCTCCTACGAGCAGTACTTC. As protein: CASLAGGSYEQYF.

At least ten counts were recorded for this clonotype. The V and J genes are TRBV5-1 and TRBJ2-7; 10 nucleotides match TRBD2. The CDR3 is made up of 15 amino acids. CDR1 and CDR2 (germline): SGHRS, YFSETQ. With 4 bases clipped from V and 4 bases from J, the junction kept 8 bases outside the gene matches. This CDR3 reads CASSTGLAEFYEQYF. DNA for the CDR3: TGCGCCAGCAGCACCGGACTAGCGGAGTTTTACGAGCAGTACTTC.

This clonotype has at least ten counts. The rearrangement uses TRBV27 and TRBJ2-4; D possibly corresponds to TRBD1 (5 bases). The CDR3 consists of 16 residues. CDR1 and CDR2 (germline): MNHEY, SMNVEV (reference sequence). Trimming removed 4 bases at V and 0 bases at J, with 13 bases between. CDR3 residues: CASSSYLRAAKNIQYF. CDR3 coding DNA: TGTGCCAGCAGTTCATATCTCAGGGCAGCCAAAAACATTCAGTACTTC.

CDR3 in DNA: TGTGCCAGCAGTTCCCCCCTCCGGGGAAACCCTGGAAACACCATATATTTT. Protein sequence: CASSSPLRGNPGNTIYF. The chain carries TRBV12-3 or TRBV12-4 and TRBJ1-3; D uncertain. The length of the CDR3 is 17 residues. Deletions cut 4 bases from V and 2 bases from J, with 18 bases between.

This clonotype was recorded a few times. The rearrangement uses TRBV28 and TRBJ1-6; D is ambiguous. V lost 6 bases, J lost 8 bases, and 14 bases lay in between. Germline assignment: CDR1 MDHEN and CDR2 SYDVKM. The CDR3 consists of 14 residues. CDR3 amino acids: CASSRSGGDSPLHF. Written as DNA, the CDR3 is TGTGCCAGCAGCCGCAGCGGCGGGGATTCACCCCTCCACTTT.

This clonotype showed up just a few times. The genes are TRBV5-1 and TRBJ1-1; D gene ambiguous. Germline values: CDR1 SGHRS, CDR2 YFSETQ. V was clipped by 3 bases and J by 3 bases, with 15 bases between them. CDR3 length: 15 amino acids. This CDR3 is CASSSDAGRDTEAFF. In nucleotides, the CDR3 is TGCGCCAGCAGCTCCGACGCCGGGCGGGACACTGAAGCTTTCTTT.